This record looks at one T cell receptor (beta chain) sequence and its context. It has no known antigen specificity. Base-call qualities are not available, and no considerably larger clone is one nucleotide away. The data were produced on an Illumina HiSeq 1500. Using fastp at Q25 and MiXCR, TCRdb reprocessed the public reads and kept productive beta chains. All rows with the same CDR3 protein become a single entry with the most common DNA and genes. For this sample the table gives about 830,000 distinct CDR3 sequences, of which about 31% were detected only once. The ten largest clones add up to 9.5% to 15% of the sample. The CDR3 runs 15 residues from the cysteine to the phenylalanine. Here the CDR3 DNA is all that survives: 45 bases in frame from base 1. The junction shows trimming of 4 bases on V and 4 bases on J, and the gene matches do not reach 4 bases of it. The germline V gene encodes CDR1 MGHRA and CDR2 YSYEKL.

The sample is drawn from a study of T cell repertoires in cytomegalovirus infection (dated by TCRdb to the late 2010s). Context from the whole study: Alongside well-studied HLA-B-restricted epitopes, the peptide stimulations were aimed at recently identified HLA-C-restricted CMV epitopes, whose presentation resists viral immunomodulation. The HLA type of each donor mattered for the analysis, because public TCR beta signatures pointed to carriage of CMV infection along with the matching HLA type. The full study reports these points: Carriers of CMV infection plus the relevant HLA type were discriminated by the cumulative frequency of public TCR beta family members in the study cohort and in an independent roughly 340-donor cohort. The ex vivo response was dominated by HLA-C-restricted CMV-specific TCR beta clonotypes, which also provided the single most frequent clonotype in two of eight donors.

This specimen's treatment or condition label, per the study, means: in vitro stimulation with specific CMV peptide epitopes to enrich CMV-specific T cells. The receptor was isolated from a human donor in good health (CMV status not recorded). Some clones in this sample may be carry-over from other donors' samples. The source was cultured CD8+ T cells from PBMCs, collected from culture after CMV antigen stimulation. The chain links TRBV4-1 with TRBJ1-5; 10 junctional bases match TRBD1. The CDR3 region reads CASSPMDRGNQPQHF. The nucleotide sequence reads as follows: TGCGCCAGCAGCCCAATGGACAGGGGGAATCAGCCCCAGCATTTT.